This T cell receptor (beta chain) was sequenced during a study of regulatory T cells in long-lasting Graves disease. Study details: Graves' cases, newly diagnosed, had used antithyroid drugs under 3 months.

Regarding the study as a whole: Those with persistent disease had in common more public clonotypes (about 3,000) than new patients (more than 900). Favored gene segments in persistent disease were TRBV28, TRBJ1-2 and TRBJ2-5.

The sample holds many counts of this clonotype. Antigen specificity is unknown. The germline V and J ends were trimmed by 6 bases and 0 bases, with 13 bases remaining between them. The CDR3 runs to 15 residues. Germline V CDR1 and CDR2: SGHRS, YFSETQ. Time point meaning: newly diagnosed GD, antithyroid drugs for less than 3 months. With RNA extracted from PBMCs as input, the TCR library was made. CDR3-region Arm-PCR and iRepertoire HTBI primers produced the TCR beta libraries. MiXCR, run by TCRdb on the multiplex PCR reads, gives a single entry per CDR3 protein. The repertoire holds approximately 350,000 distinct CDR3 sequences, with 15% to 20% as singletons. These same records also appear under a second study, on T cells in Graves' hyperthyroidism and ophthalmopathy.

This clonotype originated in a woman aged 18 to 35 with Graves disease. The V gene is TRBV5-1, the J gene TRBJ2-1, with D perhaps matching TRBD2 (5 bases). Sequencing was performed on peripheral blood mononuclear cells (PBMCs), taken at new diagnosis, from a patient treated with antithyroid drugs. CDR3 residues: CASTLGDYSYNEQFF. DNA for the CDR3: TGCGCCAGCACCTTAGGAGACTACTCCTACAATGAGCAGTTCTTC.